This T cell receptor (beta chain) emerged from a study of lymphopenia after photon versus proton radiotherapy. A word on this clone: The antigen is unknown.

Here immunoSEQ multiplex PCR was the method, and the copy in TCRdb shows in-frame clones only, minus some. The profile shows about 20,000 clones, about 90% of them singletons. CDR3 length equals 16 residues. Trimming removed 2 bases from V and 4 bases from J, with 16 bases in between. Germline assignment: CDR1 LNHDA and CDR2 SQIVND (reference sequence). Study results and caveats: Photon-treated patients lost naive T cells and TCR diversity; proton-treated stayed stable. After the lymphocyte nadir, photon-treated repertoires showed oligoclonal expansion, especially of CD8+ Temra cells. A bigger post-nadir fall in TCR diversity correlated inversely with survival time in deceased patients. Authors raise, but do not show, better survival with proton therapy.

The receptor's source is a woman aged 65 to 85 with pancreatic cancer. Some clones in this sample may be carry-over from other donors' samples. The sample in question was peripheral blood, obtained from a patient treated with proton-based radiotherapy. The chain links TRBV19 to TRBJ2-3; a weak D match, TRBD1 (7 bases). DNA of the CDR3: TGTGCCAGTAGTATACAGGGGGGAGACGGTCCAGATACGCAGTATTTT. It yields the protein CASSIQGGDGPDTQYF.